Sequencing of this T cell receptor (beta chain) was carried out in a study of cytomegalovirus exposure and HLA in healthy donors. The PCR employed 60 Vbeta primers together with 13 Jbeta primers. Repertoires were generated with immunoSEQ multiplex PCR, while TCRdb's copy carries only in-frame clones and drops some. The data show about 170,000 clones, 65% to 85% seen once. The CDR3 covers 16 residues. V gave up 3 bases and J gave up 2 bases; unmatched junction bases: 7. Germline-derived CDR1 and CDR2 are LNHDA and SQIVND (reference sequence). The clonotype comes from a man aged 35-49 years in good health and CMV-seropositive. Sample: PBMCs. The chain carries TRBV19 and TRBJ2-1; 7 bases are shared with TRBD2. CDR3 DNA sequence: TGTGCCAGTAGTATCAATTCGGGGGGAACCTACAATGAGCAGTTCTTC. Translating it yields CASSINSGGTYNEQFF.